The next 2 T cell receptor beta chains were all read from a single sample in a study of T-cell memory formation after mild COVID-19. TCRdb fed the 5' RACE reads into MiXCR, producing one record per CDR3 protein. This repertoire shows about 260,000 distinct CDR3 sequences, around 15% found once; its top ten account for approximately 23%. Sequencing used PBMCs or a T cell subset sorted from them (not recorded which). All receptors come from a man between 18 and 35 years old who had mild COVID-19 (a few samples of this study predate the infection). Cell type and time point are not known.

This clonotype occurred a few times. The V and J genes are TRBV6-6 and TRBJ2-7, with TRBD1 identical over 7 bases. Germline CDR1 and CDR2: MNHNY and SVGAGI (reference sequence). CDR3 size: 13 residues. Trimming at V came to 7 bases and at J to 2 bases, leaving 5 bases not matched to a gene. The CDR3 DNA reads as TGTGCCAGCACGGACAGGTTCACCTACGAGCAGTACTTC. Its translation: CASTDRFTYEQYF.

A few counts support this clonotype. The rearrangement links TRBV15 to TRBJ2-6; D is perhaps TRBD2 (5 bases). Per the germline V gene, CDR1 is LNHNV and CDR2 is YYDKDF (reference sequence). V lost 0 bases and J 0 bases, leaving 6 bases between the germline ends. The CDR3 has 16 amino acids. The CDR3 coding sequence is TGTGCCACCAGCAGAGATCGGGACTCTGGGGCCAACGTCCTGACTTTC. Translation gives CATSRDRDSGANVLTF.